These 18 T cell receptor beta chains were all obtained from the same sample, sequenced in a study of high-grade serous ovarian cancer treatment subgroups. Assay: immunoSEQ multiplex PCR; the TCRdb copy retains only in-frame clones and omits some. The sample consists of around 15,000 clones, under 85% of them appearing once. Tumor tissue was taken before any definitive surgery or chemotherapy was given. The sample was tumor tissue. Receptor source: a human donor with high-grade serous ovarian cancer.

The chain carries TRBV7-3 and TRBJ2-1; D unclear. Trimming shortened V by 4 bases and J by 0 bases, and 13 bases separated the two germline ends. Germline CDR1 reads SGHTA; CDR2 reads FQGTGA. This CDR3 is 16 amino acids long. The CDR3 nucleotides read TGTGCCAGCAGCTCCTGGCCGGGCGGCTCCTACAATGAGCAGTTCTTC. This codes for CASSSWPGGSYNEQFF.

The V and J genes are TRBV5-5 and TRBJ1-6, with 8 nucleotides matching TRBD1. The J segment lost 10 bases and the V segment lost 0 bases, leaving 3 bases of the junction unmatched. The CDR3 is made up of 14 amino acids. Germline V lookup: CDR1 SGHKS, CDR2 YYEKEE (reference sequence). CDR3 protein: CASSLVTGGSPLHF. The CDR3 region has the DNA TGTGCCAGCAGCTTGGTCACAGGGGGATCACCCCTCCACTTT.

CDR3 sequence (DNA): TGTGCCAGCAGCCCAGTGGTCACAGGGGCAGATACGCAGTATTTT. Translating gives CASSPVVTGADTQYF. J is TRBJ2-3 and V is TRBV9; 7 bases match TRBD1. CDR1 SGDLS and CDR2 YYNGEE come from the germline V gene. V dropped 4 bases and J dropped 4; count of bases not matched to a gene: 9. CDR3 size: 15 residues.

This clone appeared a single time. The V gene is TRBV4-2, the J gene TRBJ2-5; 15 nucleotides line up with TRBD2. The CDR3 covers 17 residues. V trimming: 4 bases; J trimming: 5 bases; junction bases outside the gene matches: 8. Germline values: CDR1 LGHNA, CDR2 YNFKEQ. The CDR3 here is CASSRTSGGAGGETQYF. CDR3 DNA: TGTGCCAGCAGCCGGACTAGCGGGGGGGCCGGTGGGGAGACCCAGTACTTC.

The table lists this clone with a count of one. The gene calls are TRBV11-3 and TRBJ2-4; D unclear. The germline V and J ends were trimmed by 5 bases and 0 bases, with 14 bases remaining between them. The CDR3 is 16 residues long. The germline V gene has CDR1 SGHNT and CDR2 YENEEA. CDR3 residues: CASSHRASIAKNIQYF. CDR3 DNA: TGTGCCAGCAGCCACCGGGCCTCCATAGCCAAAAACATTCAGTACTTC.

This rearrangement joins TRBV2 to TRBJ2-6; TRBD1 aligns across 8 bases. The J segment lost 2 bases and the V segment lost 8 bases, leaving 8 bases of the junction unmatched. Germline CDR1 and CDR2: SNHLY and FYNNEI. The CDR3 loop spans 16 amino acids. In DNA, the CDR3 is TGTGCCAGCGGCTTCCAGGGGGCGGCTGGGGCCAACGTCCTGACTTTC. It specifies CASGFQGAAGANVLTF.

This clone has more than one count but fewer than ten. This chain links TRBV16 with TRBJ1-1; the D gene is possibly TRBD1 (6 bases). V lost 4 bases, J lost 6 bases, and 9 bases lay in between. Germline CDR1 is KGHSY and CDR2 is FQNENV. The CDR3 consists of 12 residues. This CDR3 is CASSPQGPEAFF. The CDR3 DNA reads TGTGCCAGCAGCCCCCAGGGGCCTGAAGCTTTCTTT.

The J gene is TRBJ2-7, the V gene TRBV5-6; 10 bases agree with TRBD2. Germline CDR1 reads SGHDT; CDR2 reads YYEEEE. The CDR3 length is 15 residues. V trimming: 2 bases; J trimming: 5 bases; junction bases outside the gene matches: 7. In nucleotides, the CDR3 is TGTGCCAGCAGCTTTAGAAGCGGGGGGGCCCACGAGCAGTACTTC. Its protein is CASSFRSGGAHEQYF.

The chain has TRBV28 and TRBJ1-1, with TRBD1 as a possible D gene (5 bases). This CDR3 is 14 amino acids long. V shed 7 bases and J shed 1 base, with 13 bases lying between them. The germline CDR1 and CDR2 sequences are MDHEN and SYDVKM. CDR3 amino acids: CASTVTATNTEAFF. DNA of the CDR3: TGTGCCAGCACTGTGACAGCTACGAACACTGAAGCTTTCTTT. Full variable domain (outside the CDR3, taken from reference TRBV28 and TRBJ1-1): DVKVTQSSRYLVKRTGEKVFLECVQDMDHENMFWYRQDPGLGLRLIYFSYDVKMKEKGDIPEGYSVSREKKERFSLILESASTNQTSMYLCASTVTATNTEAFFGQGTRLTVV.

V is TRBV21-1 and J is TRBJ2-7; the table calls TRBD1, which could not be checked here. TRBV21-1 is tagged as a pseudogene. CDR3 length equals 15 residues. CDR3 amino acids: CASSSPGKTVYEQYF. Here the CDR3 DNA reads TGTGCCAGCAGCTCTCCAGGGAAGACAGTCTACGAGCAGTACTTC.

The rearrangement joins TRBV6-6 to TRBJ1-1; D call uncertain. This CDR3 contains 16 residues. CDR1 is MNHNY, CDR2 SVGAGI, per germline (reference sequence). Trimming removed 6 bases from V and 0 bases from J, with 17 bases in between. CDR3 in DNA: TGTGCCAGCAGACCGGAGACCCCCCTGATGAACACTGAAGCTTTCTTT. Translated, it gives CASRPETPLMNTEAFF.

This clone was seen only a few times. The V call is TRBV7-3, the J call TRBJ1-1, with D uncertain. This CDR3 is built from 13 residues. Germline CDR1 reads SGHTA; CDR2 reads FQGTGA. The germline V and J ends were trimmed by 3 bases and 2 bases, with 7 bases remaining between them. CDR3: CASSFSTNTEAFF. The CDR3, as DNA: TGTGCCAGCAGCTTCTCCACAAACACTGAAGCTTTCTTT.

This clone turned up a few times. CDR3 sequence: CASSLLTGPLNSPLHF. In DNA, the CDR3 is TGTGCCAGCAGTTTATTAACGGGGCCCCTTAATTCACCCCTCCACTTT. The gene calls are TRBV27 and TRBJ1-6; possible D gene TRBD1, 5 bases. The V end lost 1 base, the J end lost 6 bases, and 13 bases lay between the germline ends. The CDR3 extends over 16 amino acids. From germline, CDR1 is MNHEY and CDR2 SMNVEV (reference sequence).

The chain couples TRBV7-9 to TRBJ2-6; D not certain. V was trimmed by 1 base and J by 4 bases, leaving 5 bases between them. The length of the CDR3 is 14 residues. Germline values: CDR1 SEHNR, CDR2 FQNEAQ (reference sequence). CDR3: CASSLVRGANVLTF. For the CDR3, the DNA is TGTGCCAGCAGCTTAGTGAGAGGGGCCAACGTCCTGACTTTC.

The chain employs TRBV7-2 and TRBJ2-1; D uncertain. V was trimmed by 5 bases and J by 8 bases, leaving 13 bases between them. Germline loops: CDR1 SGHTA, CDR2 FQGNSA. The CDR3 is made up of 13 amino acids. CDR3 loop: CASSRNARDEQFF. In DNA form, the CDR3 reads TGTGCCAGCAGCCGAAACGCTAGGGATGAGCAGTTCTTC.

The count of this clone is one. V is TRBV28 and J is TRBJ2-5, with 10 bases aligning to TRBD2. V trimming: 8 bases; J trimming: 5 bases; junction bases outside the gene matches: 14. The germline V gene has CDR1 MDHEN and CDR2 SYDVKM. The CDR3 length is 16 residues. The CDR3 spells CASPPLSGGAGETQYF. DNA for the CDR3: TGTGCCAGCCCTCCACTGAGCGGGGGGGCCGGGGAGACCCAGTACTTC.

This clone was counted only a few times. The chain combines TRBV7-9 with TRBJ1-1; 7 bases are shared with TRBD1. This CDR3 contains 14 residues. V dropped 6 bases and J dropped 5; count of bases not matched to a gene: 9. Germline V gene sequence: CDR1 SEHNR, CDR2 FQNEAQ (reference sequence). CDR3 in DNA: TGTGCCAGCAGGAGACAGGGAGAGGGGACTGAAGCTTTCTTT. Protein product: CASRRQGEGTEAFF.

V is TRBV7-2 and J is TRBJ1-2; D remains ambiguous. With 5 bases removed from V and 5 bases from J, the gap between germline ends came to 9 bases. The CDR3 spans 12 residues. The germline V gene encodes CDR1 SGHTA and CDR2 FQGNSA. CDR3 amino acids: CASSRLRYGYTF. CDR3 in DNA: TGTGCCAGCAGCCGTCTGCGGTATGGCTACACCTTC.